The clone carrying this T cell receptor beta chain was found many times. The target antigen is unknown. No treatment had been given to any patient before thyroid surgery. This sample was included in a study of metastatic and nonmetastatic thyroid tumors. The wider study: For malignant and benign thyroid patients, tumor or nodule tissue and blood were the sources whose repertoires were compared.

V was cut by 1 base and J by 1 base, with 2 bases left in between. CDR3 length equals 13 residues. Study-level points and caveats: It was reportedly found that TCR beta diversity was significantly higher in malignant thyroid tumors than in benign nodules, a difference seen in both blood and tumor samples.

As originally analysed: Clinicopathological groups supplied CDR3 differences that were used to build a distant-metastasis classifier for papillary thyroid cancer. TCRdb reanalyzed the PCR reads via MiXCR. It is TCRdb's table, rather than the study itself, that gives the V and J calls and clone size. The table includes about 92,000 clones, 15% detected once. The rearrangement links TRBV12-3 or TRBV12-4 to TRBJ2-1; D is ambiguous. The source material was blood. The sequence was obtained from a female donor with papillary thyroid cancer or a benign thyroid nodule (not recorded which). Some clones in this sample may be carry-over from other donors' samples. The CDR3, as DNA: TGTGCCAGCAGTTTAGATTCCTACAATGAGCAGTTCTTC. Encoded protein: CASSLDSYNEQFF.